This entry lists 22 T cell receptor beta chains sequenced from one sample in a study of regulatory T cells in long-lasting Graves disease. Time point noted: newly diagnosed GD, antithyroid drugs for less than 3 months. PBMC RNA was the source of the TCR library. For TCR beta, libraries came from iRepertoire HTBI primers and Arm-PCR of CDR3 regions. TCRdb fed the multiplex PCR reads into MiXCR, producing one record per CDR3 protein. The table shows about 620,000 distinct CDR3 sequences, with under 20% occurring only once. The sample was also reused in another study, on T cells in Graves' hyperthyroidism and ophthalmopathy.

This material consisted of peripheral blood mononuclear cells (PBMCs), taken at new diagnosis, from a patient treated with antithyroid drugs. These receptor sequences come from a woman aged 25 to 39 with Graves disease.

The chain has TRBV20-1 and TRBJ2-7; D may be TRBD1 (6 bases). V was shortened by 5 bases and J by 2 bases, with 16 bases between the two germline ends. The germline CDR1 and CDR2 sequences are DFQATT and SNEGSKA (reference sequence). The CDR3 is made up of 14 amino acids. The CDR3 DNA follows: TGCAGTGCTGACAAACAGGGCTCAACCTACGAGCAGTACTTC. Translation gives CSADKQGSTYEQYF.

In its sample, this clonotype was seen once. This chain connects TRBV5-1 to TRBJ1-1; no clear D. This CDR3 is built from 16 residues. With 3 bases removed from V and 1 base from J, the gap between germline ends came to 16 bases. Germline CDR1 reads SGHRS; CDR2 reads YFSETQ. CDR3 sequence reads: CASSSRPTGENTEAFF. DNA of the CDR3: TGCGCCAGCAGCTCGAGACCGACGGGAGAGAACACTGAAGCTTTCTTT.

The chain couples TRBV7-2 to TRBJ1-5; TRBD1 matches at 9 bases. The V and J ends lost 4 bases and 6 bases, in that order; junction bases with no gene match: 16. This CDR3 is built from 18 residues. Germline V CDR1 and CDR2: SGHTA, FQGNSA. CDR3 region: CASSSARYLDRGGQPQHF. Here the CDR3 DNA reads TGTGCCAGCAGCTCCGCCCGCTACCTGGACAGGGGAGGTCAGCCCCAGCATTTT. Supplemented by reference TRBV7-2 and TRBJ1-5, the full variable domain reads GAGVSQSPSNKVTEKGKDVELRCDPISGHTALYWYRQSLGQGLEFLIYFQGNSAPDKSGLPSDRFSAERTGGSVSTLTIQRTQQEDSAVYLCASSSARYLDRGGQPQHFGDGTRLSIL.

The rearrangement uses TRBV6-5 and TRBJ2-7; no reliable D call. V was clipped by 0 bases and J by 5 bases, with 2 bases between them. The CDR3 consists of 11 residues. Germline V gives CDR1 MNHEY, CDR2 SVGAGI. CDR3 in DNA: TGTGCCAGCAGTTACTCTAACGAGCAGTACTTC. It codes for CASSYSNEQYF.

The rearrangement links TRBV20-1 to TRBJ2-7, with D possibly matching TRBD1 (6 bases). The germline V and J ends were trimmed by 6 bases and 5 bases, with 17 bases remaining between them. This CDR3 is 13 amino acids long. Germline CDR1 reads DFQATT; CDR2 reads SNEGSKA (reference sequence). CDR3 DNA: TGCAGTGCCCCCGGGGCCAGGGGAGACGAGCAGTACTTC. This translates into CSAPGARGDEQYF.

The chain employs TRBV5-4 and TRBJ2-3; 7 bases are shared with TRBD1. J was trimmed by 4 bases and V by 0 bases; bases with no gene match: 2. The CDR3 has 14 amino acids. CDR1 is SGHNT and CDR2 is YYREEE in the germline V gene (reference sequence). CDR3 in amino acids: CASSLETGADTQYF. DNA of the CDR3: TGTGCCAGCAGCTTGGAAACAGGGGCAGATACGCAGTATTTT.

The gene calls are TRBV3-1 and TRBJ2-1; 10 bases fit TRBD2. J gave up 1 base and V 0 bases, and 12 bases lay outside the gene matches. CDR3 length: 20 residues. Germline CDR1 is LGHDT and CDR2 is YNNKEL (reference sequence). The CDR3 reads CASSQDHRTSGVPSYNEQFF. CDR3 bases: TGTGCCAGCAGCCAAGATCATAGGACTAGCGGAGTACCTTCCTACAATGAGCAGTTCTTC.

This clonotype appeared many times. This chain links TRBV28 with TRBJ2-5; 7 bases are shared with TRBD1. The germline gives CDR1 MDHEN, CDR2 SYDVKM. The J segment lost 2 bases and the V segment lost 6 bases, leaving 6 bases of the junction unmatched. The CDR3 contains 14 residues. The CDR3 DNA reads as TGTGCCAGCAGCTCGGGACAGCTACAAGAGACCCAGTACTTC. Translation: CASSSGQLQETQYF.

This clonotype has a single count. A read error may produce the germline difference seen at one junction end. The CDR3 sequence is CASSQETESWRAFF. The CDR3 DNA is TGTGCCAGCAGCCAAGAAACGGAATCTTGGAGAGCGTTTTTT. The chain links TRBV3-1 to TRBJ2-3; D not resolved. This CDR3 has 14 residues. Germline lookup yields CDR1 LGHDT and CDR2 YNNKEL (reference sequence).

The chain recombines TRBV6-1 with TRBJ2-7, with TRBD2 matching 13 bases. The J segment lost 5 bases and the V segment lost 6 bases, leaving 1 base of the junction unmatched. Germline CDR1 is MNHNS and CDR2 is SASEGT. The CDR3 spans 13 residues. CDR3 nucleotides: TGTGCCAGCAGGGGGACTAGCGGGAACGAGCAGTACTTC. Translating gives CASRGTSGNEQYF.

CDR3 sequence reads: CASSYRPPSSMGETQYF. CDR3 nucleotide sequence: TGTGCCAGCAGTTATAGGCCCCCTTCGAGCATGGGAGAGACCCAGTACTTC. V and J are TRBV6-9 and TRBJ2-5; no clear D. This CDR3 spans 17 amino acids. With 2 bases removed from V and 4 bases from J, the gap between germline ends came to 20 bases. Per the germline V gene, CDR1 is MNHGY and CDR2 is SVAAGI.

This clonotype was recorded at least ten times. The genes are TRBV6-5 and TRBJ1-2; D is unresolved. V was cut by 2 bases and J by 7 bases, with 8 bases left in between. The V gene's germline CDR1 is MNHEY and CDR2 SVGAGI. The CDR3 runs 12 residues. CDR3 protein: CASSYGGFGYTF. In DNA, the CDR3 is TGTGCCAGCAGTTACGGCGGGTTTGGCTACACCTTC.

The chain carries TRBV6-9 and TRBJ1-3; D not resolved. The CDR3 is 15 residues long. Trimming stripped 3 bases from V and 4 bases from J, with 13 bases between. Germline CDR1 is MNHGY and CDR2 is SVAAGI. The CDR3 protein is CASSYRPADGNTIYF. The CDR3 region has the DNA TGTGCCAGCAGTTACAGGCCGGCAGACGGAAACACCATATATTTT.

This clonotype was found many times. V is TRBV5-1 and J is TRBJ2-1; 8 bases are a match to TRBD1. V was pared by 4 bases and J by 3 bases, with 12 bases of the junction left unmatched. Germline values: CDR1 SGHRS, CDR2 YFSETQ. This CDR3 contains 17 residues. CDR3 nucleotides: TGCGCCAGCAGCCAGGGGCAGGGGGCATCGGACTACAATGAGCAGTTCTTC. It is translated as CASSQGQGASDYNEQFF.

This clonotype was counted a few times. J is TRBJ1-1 and V is TRBV9, with 10 bases that match TRBD1. The germline V gene encodes CDR1 SGDLS and CDR2 YYNGEE. The ends lost 4 bases at V and 10 bases at J; junction bases unmatched: 4. CDR3 size: 12 residues. CDR3 region: CASSRDRGSAFF. In nucleotides, the CDR3 is TGTGCCAGCAGCCGGGACAGGGGATCAGCTTTCTTT. The full variable domain, its missing parts supplied by reference TRBV9 and TRBJ1-1, is DSGVTQTPKHLITATGQRVTLRCSPRSGDLSVYWYQQSLDQGLQFLIQYYNGEERAKGNILERFSAQQFPDLHSELNLSSLELGDSALYFCASSRDRGSAFFGQGTRLTVV.

This clonotype has at least ten counts. The J gene is TRBJ1-1, the V gene TRBV10-3, with 12 nucleotides matching TRBD1. Germline V gene lookup returns CDR1 ENHRY and CDR2 SYGVKD. The CDR3 is 18 residues long. The J segment lost 4 bases and the V segment lost 1 base, leaving 10 bases of the junction unmatched. CDR3 region: CAISELPGQGAGGTEAFF. Here the CDR3 DNA reads TGTGCCATCAGTGAGTTACCGGGACAGGGGGCTGGGGGCACTGAAGCTTTCTTT.

There are a few counts of this clonotype. V and J are TRBV6-1 and TRBJ2-3; D call uncertain. The germline V gene has CDR1 MNHNS and CDR2 SASEGT. V was clipped by 7 bases and J by 0 bases, with 11 bases between them. CDR3 length equals 14 residues. CDR3 protein: CASKGPYSTDTQYF. DNA of the CDR3: TGTGCCAGCAAAGGACCATATAGCACAGATACGCAGTATTTT.

This clonotype was detected ten times or more. The rearrangement joins TRBV28 to TRBJ2-5; the match to TRBD1 covers 9 bases. Germline lookup yields CDR1 MDHEN and CDR2 SYDVKM. CDR3 size: 17 residues. J was trimmed by 0 bases and V by 6 bases; bases with no gene match: 11. CDR3 nucleotide sequence: TGTGCCAGCAGCCCCACGGGACAGGGTTCGTACCAAGAGACCCAGTACTTC. Translating it yields CASSPTGQGSYQETQYF.

This clonotype was counted ten times or more. The V gene is TRBV27, the J gene TRBJ1-1, with a possible D match to TRBD1 (5 bases). The V end lost 7 bases, the J end lost 2 bases, and 14 bases lay between the germline ends. Germline CDR1 MNHEY, CDR2 SMNVEV (reference sequence). The CDR3 is 14 residues long. CDR3: CASIRGPDNTEAFF. The CDR3 DNA sequence: TGTGCCAGCATCCGGGGACCAGATAACACTGAAGCTTTCTTT.

The rearrangement joins TRBV10-3 to TRBJ1-1; 7 bases map to TRBD1. The CDR3 covers 14 residues. V shed 5 bases, J shed 5 bases, and the junction held 8 bases outside the gene matches. Germline V gene data show CDR1 as ENHRY and CDR2 as SYGVKD. The CDR3: CAISPETGRTEAFF. The DNA for the CDR3 is TGTGCCATCAGTCCGGAGACAGGGAGGACTGAAGCTTTCTTT.

With respect to this clonotype: This may arise from a read error, as a much more abundant clone is one base away. V and J are TRBV24-1 and TRBJ2-2, with TRBD2 matching over 10 bases. The CDR3 totals 18 residues. The germline gives CDR1 KGHDR, CDR2 SFDVKD. The CDR3 nucleotides read TGTGCCACCAGTGATTTGAGGCTAGCGGGAGCAGGGACCGGGGGGCTGTTTTTT. It translates to CATSDLRLAGAGTGGLFF.

A word on this clonotype: With a much larger clone just one base away, this may be a read error. The chain has TRBV2 and TRBJ2-3, with a tentative D call TRBD1 (6 bases). Gene TRBJ2-5 matches the end of the DNA better, so the J call may be wrong. Germline assignment: CDR1 SNHLY and CDR2 FYNNEI. The CDR3 runs 14 residues. The CDR3: CASSEQGLKETQYF. The CDR3 region has the DNA TGTGCCAGCAGTGAACAGGGGCTTAAGGAGACCCAGTACTTC.